The rows below give T cell receptor beta chains drawn from one sample of a study of technical replicates of blood from several donors. Profiled with immunoSEQ multiplex PCR; TCRdb holds only in-frame clones, not every one. The profile covers roughly 93,000 clones, with around 95% appearing a single time and roughly 0.2% taken by the ten largest. The specimen sequenced was T cells isolated from PBMCs. The receptors here all came from a human donor in good health. Both conserved end residues are part of each CDR3. A D gene is named only where the DNA matches it firmly. Clone sizes are given selectively: once, few, many, or a class where the clone is expanded.

D | size | J | V | DNA | CDR3
NA | NA | TRBJ2-3 | TRBV19 | TGTGCCAGTAACGAGGGAAACAGTTTAGATACGCAGTATTTT | CASNEGNSLDTQYF
TRBD1 | NA | TRBJ2-7 | TRBV2 | TGTGCCAGCAGTGAAGGACAGGGGGCGCGGGAGCAGTACTTC | CASSEGQGAREQYF
NA | NA | TRBJ1-6 | TRBV11-2 | TGTGCCAGCAGCTGGGGCGTTAATTCACCCCTCCACTTT | CASSWGVNSPLHF
TRBD2 | NA | TRBJ2-3 | TRBV11-3 | TGTGCCAGCAGCTTTGGACTAGCGGGAGGAGGCAGCACAGATACGCAGTATTTT | CASSFGLAGGGSTDTQYF
NA | NA | TRBJ2-3 | TRBV27 | TGTGCCAGCAGTTTATATGGCTCAAGAGATACGCAGTATTTT | CASSLYGSRDTQYF
NA | NA | TRBJ1-3 | TRBV5-6 | TGTGCCAGCAGCTTGGTCGGGATCTCTGGAAACACCATATATTTT | CASSLVGISGNTIYF
NA | NA | TRBJ2-3 | TRBV19 | TGTGCCAGTAATGAGGCAATACACACAGATACGCAGTATTTT | CASNEAIHTDTQYF
TRBD2 | NA | TRBJ2-3 | TRBV6-4 | TGTGCCAGCAGTCGGGGACTAAGCACAGATACGCAGTATTTT | CASSRGLSTDTQYF
NA | once | TRBJ2-1 | TRBV5-4 | TGTGCCAGCAGCGTAACCTACAATGAGCAGTTCTTC | CASSVTYNEQFF
TRBD2 | NA | TRBJ2-3 | TRBV27 | TGTGCCAGCAGTCCTCGGACTAGCAGGCATACGCAGTATTTT | CASSPRTSRHTQYF
TRBD2 | NA | TRBJ2-7 | TRBV5-5 | TGTGCCAGCAGCTTGGCGGGGCTCCTAGCGGGAGGCAACGAGCAGTACTTC | CASSLAGLLAGGNEQYF
NA | once | TRBJ1-2 | TRBV28 | TGTGCCACCGCAGGGTTCGGCTATGGCTACACCTTC | CATAGFGYGYTF
TRBD2 | NA | TRBJ2-1 | TRBV11-3 | TGTGCCAGCAGCCCAACCAGCGGGAGAGGGCACAATGAGCAGTTCTTC | CASSPTSGRGHNEQFF
NA | NA | TRBJ2-7 | TRBV7-9 | TGTGCCAGCATCTCCGGCAGGGCCTACGAGCAGTACTTC | CASISGRAYEQYF
TRBD2 | NA | TRBJ2-5 | TRBV5-1 | TGCGCCAGCAGCCCCGAACTGCTAGCGGGGGGGCCCGAGACCCAGTACTTC | CASSPELLAGGPETQYF
NA | NA | TRBJ1-4 | TRBV28 | TGTGCCAGCAGTCGTCGAGGAAGTAATGAAAAACTGTTTTTT | CASSRRGSNEKLFF
NA | NA | TRBJ2-5 | TRBV9 | TGTGCCAGCAGCCCTGGACAGCCCCAAGAGACCCAGTACTTC | CASSPGQPQETQYF
NA | NA | TRBJ2-2 | TRBV14 | TGTGCCAGCAGCCAGAGGATGGGACTCCCCCCTCTCACCGGGGAGCTGTTTTTT | CASSQRMGLPPLTGELFF
NA | NA | TRBJ2-1 | TRBV29-1 | TGCAGCGTAGAGGGTCCCGACCGGAATGAGCAGTTCTTC | CSVEGPDRNEQFF
NA | NA | TRBJ2-5 | TRBV27 | TGTGCCAGCAGTCCAACAGGGATAGGAGAGACCCAGTACTTC | CASSPTGIGETQYF
NA | NA | TRBJ1-6 | TRBV5-1 | TGCGCCAGCAGCTTGGGCCTGGGGGCCGATAATTCACCCCTCCACTTT | CASSLGLGADNSPLHF
NA | NA | TRBJ1-5 | TRBV7-2 | TGTGCCAGCACTACAGGTAACAATCAGCCCCAGCATTTT | CASTTGNNQPQHF
TRBD1 | NA | TRBJ2-2 | TRBV6-1 | TGTGCCAGCAGAAGGACAGGGGCCGGCGGGGAGCTGTTTTTT | CASRRTGAGGELFF
NA | NA | TRBJ1-1 | TRBV6-5 | TGTGCCAGCAGTCAAAATCGGGGTGGCACTGAAGCTTTCTTT | CASSQNRGGTEAFF
NA | NA | TRBJ2-7 | TRBV6-6 | TGTGCCAGCAGTTACCAGCCAGGGCTATACGAGCAGTACTTC | CASSYQPGLYEQYF
NA | once | TRBJ1-1 | TRBV6-6 | TGTGCCAGCACCATTCGTTCCCGGGGATTGAACACTGAAGCTTTCTTT | CASTIRSRGLNTEAFF
TRBD1 | NA | TRBJ2-3 | TRBV7-2 | TGTGCCAGCAGCCTGGGACAGTCTAGGGTCACAGATACGCAGTATTTT | CASSLGQSRVTDTQYF
NA | once | TRBJ1-2 | TRBV15 | TGTGCCACCCAACCCCGGGGGGGCGCGTATGGCTACACCTTC | CATQPRGGAYGYTF
NA | NA | TRBJ2-1 | TRBV15 | TGTGCCACCAGCGATCGAGGGAGGCCCTACAATGAGCAGTTCTTC | CATSDRGRPYNEQFF
NA | NA | TRBJ2-5 | TRBV5-6 | TGTGCCAGCAGTCAGGTCAGCTCTCGGCAGACCCAGTACTTC | CASSQVSSRQTQYF
TRBD1 | NA | TRBJ2-3 | TRBV9 | TGTGCCAGCAGCGTTAGGGACAGGGGAGCAGATACGCAGTATTTT | CASSVRDRGADTQYF
NA | NA | TRBJ2-5 | TRBV4-2 | TGTGCCAGCAGCGGTGGGGGACAAGGGGAGACCCAGTACTTC | CASSGGGQGETQYF
NA | NA | TRBJ2-5 | TRBV11-3 | TGTGCCAGCAGCTTAGGAGACTGGGGGCGAGAGACCCAGTACTTC | CASSLGDWGRETQYF
TRBD1 | NA | TRBJ2-6 | TRBV27 | TGTGCCAGCAGTTCCTACTTCTCGGGGCAGGGGGCCCCTGGGGCCAACGTCCTGACTTTC | CASSSYFSGQGAPGANVLTF
NA | NA | TRBJ1-3 | TRBV5-1 | TGCGCCAGCAGCTTTTCATCCCCTGGGGGGGCTGGAAACACCATATATTTT | CASSFSSPGGAGNTIYF
TRBD1 | NA | TRBJ1-5 | TRBV2 | TGTGCCAGCACTGTTGGGACAGGGGGTCAGCCCCAGCATTTT | CASTVGTGGQPQHF
NA | once | TRBJ2-5 | TRBV19 | TGTGCCAGTAGTCCGTCCAGGGATGAGACCCAGTACTTC | CASSPSRDETQYF
NA | NA | TRBJ2-7 | TRBV5-1 | TGCGCCAGCAGCTTGTGGGCAGGGGTGGCCTACGAGCAGTACTTC | CASSLWAGVAYEQYF
TRBD2 | NA | TRBJ2-5 | TRBV28 | TGTGCCAGCAGTCCGGACCCCCGGTGGGGCGGGAGCGAGGAGACCCAGTACTTC | CASSPDPRWGGSEETQYF
TRBD1 | NA | TRBJ2-5 | TRBV5-6 | TGTGCCAGCAGCTTGGCCAACAGGGGGGAGACCCAGTACTTC | CASSLANRGETQYF
NA | once | TRBJ1-1 | TRBV15 | TGTGCCACCAGCATGCGGGATGGCACTGAAGCTTTCTTT | CATSMRDGTEAFF
NA | NA | TRBJ1-2 | TRBV2 | TGTGCCAGCAGTGGGGCCAGGCAAGACTATGGCTACACCTTC | CASSGARQDYGYTF
NA | once | TRBJ2-2 | TRBV7-9 | TGTGCCAGCAGCGCCCATCAGGGGATCGGGGAGCTGTTTTTT | CASSAHQGIGELFF
NA | NA | TRBJ1-4 | TRBV28 | TGTGCCACCGCGAATCGACTGTTTTTT | CATANRLFF
TRBD2 | NA | TRBJ2-1 | TRBV2 | TGTGCCAGCAAGGGGAGGGAGGCCGCCAATGAGCAGTTCTTC | CASKGREAANEQFF
NA | NA | TRBJ2-7 | TRBV29-1 | TGCAGCGCCGGTATAAGACAAAGCTCCTACGAGCAGTACTTC | CSAGIRQSSYEQYF
TRBD1 | NA | TRBJ2-7 | TRBV14 | TGTGCCAGCAGCCTGGGGACAGTCGAGCAGTACTTC | CASSLGTVEQYF
NA | NA | TRBJ1-1 | TRBV7-9 | TGTGCCAGCAGCGCCGGGATCACTGAAGCTTTCTTT | CASSAGITEAFF
TRBD2 | NA | TRBJ2-2 | TRBV29-1 | TGCAGCGTTGCTGGCGGGGGTAACACCGGGGAGCTGTTTTTT | CSVAGGGNTGELFF
NA | NA | TRBJ1-5 | TRBV11-2 | TGTGCCAGCAGCTTAGATAGAAACAATCAGCCCCAGCATTTT | CASSLDRNNQPQHF
NA | NA | TRBJ2-5 | TRBV5-1 | TGCGCCAGCAGCTTTGGCAGCGAAGAGACCCAGTACTTC | CASSFGSEETQYF